These T cell receptor beta chains were read from a single sample in a study of T cell responses to AZD1222 COVID-19 vaccine. Sequencing used immunoSEQ multiplex PCR; TCRdb keeps in-frame clones, though not all of them. This sample has 40,000 to 55,000 clones, with just over 85% found just once. This specimen consisted of peripheral blood, obtained 28 days after the second AZD1222 dose. The receptors here all came from an adult who received the AZD1222 COVID-19 vaccine. Both conserved end residues are part of each CDR3. The D gene is left open where the match is weak. The size field is filled for only some rows; it gives once, few, many or a size class.

few,TRBV4-3,15,NA,TRBJ2-7,CASSQVVAASYEQYF,TGCGCCAGCAGCCAAGTGGTTGCAGCCTCCTACGAGCAGTACTTC
once,TRBV4-1,17,NA,TRBJ2-3,CASSHGAQGFFTDTQYF,TGCGCCAGCAGCCATGGTGCACAGGGTTTTTTTACAGATACGCAGTATTTT
NA,TRBV13,15,TRBD2,TRBJ2-7,CASSLGFSGRNEQYF,TGTGCCAGCAGCTTAGGCTTTAGCGGGAGGAACGAGCAGTACTTC
NA,TRBV5-8,18,NA,TRBJ1-1,CASSFDLGPGTVNTEAFF,TGTGCCAGCAGCTTTGACTTGGGACCCGGAACGGTGAACACTGAAGCTTTCTTT
NA,TRBV11-2,14,NA,TRBJ2-3,CASSPTTYTDTQYF,TGTGCCAGCAGCCCGACTACCTACACAGATACGCAGTATTTT
NA,TRBV5-1,15,NA,TRBJ1-6,CASSLGGSYNSPLHF,TGCGCCAGCAGCTTGGGGGGATCCTATAATTCACCCCTCCACTTT
once,TRBV5-1,14,TRBD2,TRBJ2-1,CASSFDSGANEQFF,TGCGCCAGCAGCTTCGATAGCGGGGCCAATGAGCAGTTCTTC
NA,TRBV5-6,12,NA,TRBJ2-1,CASSTDMFEQFF,TGTGCCAGCAGCACGGACATGTTCGAGCAGTTCTTC
NA,TRBV10-1,14,NA,TRBJ2-3,CASSDPSKTDTQYF,TGCGCCAGCAGTGATCCAAGCAAAACAGATACGCAGTATTTT
few,TRBV5-1,17,NA,TRBJ1-2,CASSRRASGGFRGGYTF,TGCGCCAGCAGCCGTCGCGCCTCCGGTGGTTTTAGAGGCGGCTACACCTTC
NA,TRBV28,16,NA,TRBJ1-2,CASSSPHRERNYGYTF,TGTGCCAGCAGTTCGCCACACAGGGAGAGAAACTATGGCTACACCTTC
NA,TRBV6-5,15,NA,TRBJ2-3,CATGTRVGFTDTQYF,TGTGCCACTGGGACACGGGTGGGATTCACAGATACGCAGTATTTT
NA,TRBV18,16,NA,TRBJ2-7,CASSPPRGGGSYEQYF,TGTGCCAGCTCACCACCGAGGGGAGGGGGGTCCTACGAGCAGTACTTC
medium-sized,TRBV9,14,NA,TRBJ2-7,CASSVGQVPYEQYF,TGTGCCAGCAGCGTAGGGCAGGTGCCCTACGAGCAGTACTTC
NA,TRBV30,13,TRBD1,TRBJ1-2,CAWRPGGGYGYTF,TGTGCCTGGAGGCCAGGGGGTGGCTATGGCTACACCTTC
NA,TRBV7-9,12,NA,TRBJ2-7,CASSLGSYEQYF,TGTGCCAGCAGCTTAGGGTCGTACGAGCAGTACTTC
NA,TRBV28,16,NA,TRBJ2-5,CASRDRDAKFQETQYF,TGTGCCAGCAGGGACCGGGACGCAAAGTTCCAAGAGACCCAGTACTTC
NA,TRBV19,16,NA,TRBJ1-3,CASSIYDPSGGNTIYF,TGTGCCAGTAGTATCTACGACCCCTCCGGCGGAAACACCATATATTTT
NA,TRBV11-2,14,NA,TRBJ2-1,CASSLVRGYNEQFF,TGTGCCAGCAGCTTAGTGAGGGGATACAATGAGCAGTTCTTC
NA,TRBV18,15,TRBD2,TRBJ2-7,CASSPELAGTYEQYF,TGTGCCAGCTCACCGGAATTAGCGGGAACCTACGAGCAGTACTTC
few,TRBV21-1,16,NA,TRBJ2-7,CASSKASGGGNYEQYF,TGTGCCAGCAGCAAAGCGAGCGGCGGGGGGAACTACGAGCAGTACTTC
NA,TRBV4-1,16,TRBD2,TRBJ2-7,CASSQVDSGRFDEQYF,TGCGCCAGCAGCCAAGTTGATAGCGGGAGGTTTGACGAGCAGTACTTC
NA,TRBV3-1/TRBV3-2,17,NA,TRBJ2-1,CASSQVLADTPHNEQFF,TGTGCCAGCAGCCAAGTTTTAGCGGATACGCCACACAATGAGCAGTTCTTC
NA,TRBV28,12,TRBD1,TRBJ1-1,CATRGAFTEAFF,TGTGCCACCAGGGGGGCGTTCACTGAAGCTTTCTTT
NA,TRBV19,18,TRBD2,TRBJ2-7,CASSSQPGLAGVTYEQYF,TGTGCCAGTAGTTCTCAACCGGGACTAGCGGGAGTCACCTACGAGCAGTACTTC
NA,TRBV7-9,13,NA,TRBJ2-7,CASSLALVYEQYF,TGTGCCAGCAGCTTAGCTTTGGTCTACGAGCAGTACTTC
NA,TRBV3-1/TRBV3-2,14,NA,TRBJ2-7,CASSQDHGSYEQYF,TGTGCCAGCAGCCAAGATCACGGGAGTTACGAGCAGTACTTC
NA,TRBV9,16,NA,TRBJ1-2,CASSAQSFGGRGGYTF,TGTGCCAGCAGCGCCCAAAGCTTCGGTGGTCGTGGCGGCTACACCTTC
once,TRBV28,14,TRBD1,TRBJ2-7,CASSRQGLRELQYF,TGTGCCAGCAGTCGACAGGGGCTTCGGGAGTTGCAGTACTTC